The rows below give T cell receptor beta chains drawn from one sample of a study of Ad26.COV2.S vaccination and SARS-CoV-2 variants. Sequenced by immunoSEQ multiplex PCR; TCRdb stores in-frame clones only, minus some. The table shows over 300,000 clones, with roughly four fifths occurring only once. The specimen was peripheral blood, collected in a trial of Ad26.COV2.S vaccine versus placebo. Every receptor here comes from a person aged 18 to 65 who received the Ad26.COV2.S COVID-19 vaccine or a placebo. The CDR3 runs from the conserved cysteine through the conserved F or W. The order of the fields is CDR3 length, clone size, D gene, J gene, V gene, CDR3 DNA, CDR3 protein. The D gene is left open where the match is weak. Clone size is shown for a subset of rows, as once, few, many or a class of expanded clone.

CDR3 length: 13
clone size: -
D gene: TRBD1
J gene: TRBJ1-2
V gene: TRBV6-5
CDR3 DNA: TGTGCCAGCAGCAGGACAGGGGCCTATGGCTACACCTTC
CDR3 protein: CASSRTGAYGYTF

CDR3 length: 14
clone size: -
D gene: -
J gene: TRBJ1-1
V gene: TRBV6-1
CDR3 DNA: TGTGCCAGCAGTGATTTACCGGGGAACACTGAAGCTTTCTTT
CDR3 protein: CASSDLPGNTEAFF

CDR3 length: 11
clone size: -
D gene: -
J gene: TRBJ2-1
V gene: TRBV12-3/TRBV12-4
CDR3 DNA: TGTGCCACCGATAGGGCCCCGCGGAGGTTCTTC
CDR3 protein: CATDRAPRRFF

CDR3 length: 14
clone size: -
D gene: -
J gene: TRBJ2-7
V gene: TRBV5-1
CDR3 DNA: TGCGCCAGCAGCTTGGCAGGGGCGGTCGACGAGCAGTACTTC
CDR3 protein: CASSLAGAVDEQYF

CDR3 length: 12
clone size: -
D gene: -
J gene: TRBJ2-1
V gene: TRBV6-5
CDR3 DNA: TGTGCCAGCAGACAGACGTACAATGAGCAGTTCTTC
CDR3 protein: CASRQTYNEQFF

CDR3 length: 12
clone size: few
D gene: -
J gene: TRBJ1-5
V gene: TRBV10-1
CDR3 DNA: TGCGCCAGCAGTGAGTCGAGGGAGCCCCAGCATTTT
CDR3 protein: CASSESREPQHF

CDR3 length: 16
clone size: -
D gene: TRBD1
J gene: TRBJ1-1
V gene: TRBV5-4
CDR3 DNA: TGTGCCAGCAGCGAAACCCCGGACAGGTTAAACACTGAAGCTTTCTTT
CDR3 protein: CASSETPDRLNTEAFF

CDR3 length: 13
clone size: once
D gene: -
J gene: TRBJ2-1
V gene: TRBV27
CDR3 DNA: TGTGCCAGTCAGGGGGGGGGCTACAATGAGCAGTTCTTC
CDR3 protein: CASQGGGYNEQFF

CDR3 length: 13
clone size: -
D gene: TRBD1
J gene: TRBJ1-2
V gene: TRBV5-8
CDR3 DNA: TGTGCCAGCAGCTTCGACAGGGAGAAGGGCTACACCTTC
CDR3 protein: CASSFDREKGYTF

CDR3 length: 18
clone size: -
D gene: TRBD1
J gene: TRBJ1-1
V gene: TRBV5-1
CDR3 DNA: TGCGCCAGCAGCTTGAAGGGACAGGGGTTACCCATGAACACTGAAGCTTTCTTT
CDR3 protein: CASSLKGQGLPMNTEAFF

CDR3 length: 15
clone size: -
D gene: TRBD2
J gene: TRBJ2-1
V gene: TRBV2
CDR3 DNA: TGTGCCAGCAACGGTCTTGCGGGGGTCGGGGATGAGCAGTTCTTC
CDR3 protein: CASNGLAGVGDEQFF

CDR3 length: 16
clone size: -
D gene: TRBD1
J gene: TRBJ2-2
V gene: TRBV3-1/TRBV3-2
CDR3 DNA: TGTGCCAGCACCCGACAGGGCACTTCGAACACCGGGGAGCTGTTTTTT
CDR3 protein: CASTRQGTSNTGELFF

CDR3 length: 14
clone size: -
D gene: TRBD1
J gene: TRBJ2-6
V gene: TRBV6-5
CDR3 DNA: TGTGCCAGTGGGACAGGGGCCGGGGCCAACGTCCTGACTTTC
CDR3 protein: CASGTGAGANVLTF

CDR3 length: 13
clone size: once
D gene: -
J gene: TRBJ1-4
V gene: TRBV29-1
CDR3 DNA: TGCAGCGGGCAAGAAAGGGGGAATGAAAAACTGTTTTTT
CDR3 protein: CSGQERGNEKLFF

CDR3 length: 12
clone size: -
D gene: -
J gene: TRBJ2-1
V gene: TRBV7-2
CDR3 DNA: TGTGCCAGCAGCGACCCCCCGGGGCGGCAGTTCTTC
CDR3 protein: CASSDPPGRQFF

CDR3 length: 14
clone size: -
D gene: -
J gene: TRBJ1-5
V gene: TRBV19
CDR3 DNA: TGTGCCAGTAGTATAGTCAGGGAGAATCAGCCCCAGCATTTT
CDR3 protein: CASSIVRENQPQHF

CDR3 length: 13
clone size: once
D gene: -
J gene: TRBJ2-7
V gene: TRBV11-3
CDR3 DNA: TGTGCCAGCAGCCCCTCCCGCCGGGGGGAGCAGTACTTC
CDR3 protein: CASSPSRRGEQYF

CDR3 length: 14
clone size: -
D gene: -
J gene: TRBJ2-3
V gene: TRBV19
CDR3 DNA: TGTGCCAGTTCCGTAGCGGTTAGCACAGATACGCAGTATTTT
CDR3 protein: CASSVAVSTDTQYF

CDR3 length: 13
clone size: once
D gene: -
J gene: TRBJ2-1
V gene: TRBV11-3
CDR3 DNA: TGTGCCAGCAGCTTAGGTTCCTCGGGGTTGCCGTTCTTC
CDR3 protein: CASSLGSSGLPFF

CDR3 length: 14
clone size: -
D gene: -
J gene: TRBJ1-1
V gene: TRBV4-1
CDR3 DNA: TGCGCCAGCAGTCCCCAGGCCTCAATCTCTGAAGCTTTCTTT
CDR3 protein: CASSPQASISEAFF

CDR3 length: 11
clone size: few
D gene: -
J gene: TRBJ2-7
V gene: TRBV6-1
CDR3 DNA: TGTGCCAGCAGGGTTACCTACGAGCAGTACTTC
CDR3 protein: CASRVTYEQYF

CDR3 length: 14
clone size: -
D gene: -
J gene: TRBJ1-1
V gene: TRBV2
CDR3 DNA: TGTGCCAGCATCTTCCAGGAGGAGATCACTGAAGCTTTCTTT
CDR3 protein: CASIFQEEITEAFF

CDR3 length: 13
clone size: -
D gene: -
J gene: TRBJ2-7
V gene: TRBV12-3/TRBV12-4
CDR3 DNA: TGTGCCAGCAGTTATGGGAACGCCTACGAGCAGTACTTC
CDR3 protein: CASSYGNAYEQYF

CDR3 length: 17
clone size: -
D gene: -
J gene: TRBJ2-7
V gene: TRBV29-1
CDR3 DNA: TGCAGCGTTGATTTCGGGAGTTCGTCGGGACTTTCCTACGAGCAGTACTTC
CDR3 protein: CSVDFGSSSGLSYEQYF

CDR3 length: 13
clone size: few
D gene: -
J gene: TRBJ2-7
V gene: TRBV30
CDR3 DNA: TGTGCCTGGAGTGTACGGACAGCCGTTACTCAGTACTTC
CDR3 protein: CAWSVRTAVTQYF

CDR3 length: 15
clone size: once
D gene: TRBD1
J gene: TRBJ1-6
V gene: TRBV3-1/TRBV3-2
CDR3 DNA: TGTGCCAGCAGCCTGGGGGGGACAGGGGGGTCACCCCTCCACTTT
CDR3 protein: CASSLGGTGGSPLHF

CDR3 length: 13
clone size: -
D gene: -
J gene: TRBJ1-2
V gene: TRBV28
CDR3 DNA: TGTGCCAGCAGTAATACGGGAGCCTATGGCTACACCTTC
CDR3 protein: CASSNTGAYGYTF